The present T cell receptor beta chain was sequenced within a study of prognosis after radiotherapy for stage I lung cancer (dated by TCRdb to the early 2020s). For the study in its entirety: Around 19 stage I NSCLC patients were enrolled in Nanjing, China, between 2018 and January 2019. The study sequenced around 40 blood samples from 19 patients, one before and one after SBRT per patient. The study included under 15 patients with newly diagnosed primary stage I lung tumors and roughly 5 with oligometastatic NSCLC after surgical resection of the primary tumor. No patient received concurrent therapy alongside SBRT. The cohort was made up of under 15 men and more than 5 women, with a median age of nearly 75 years and an age range of roughly 53 to 90 years. Every patient was deemed medically inoperable, around eleven because of comorbidities and roughly 7 because they refused surgery. Peripheral blood TCR beta repertoires were profiled in stage I NSCLC patients before and after stereotactic body radiotherapy, and the study then linked these repertoires to distant failure. Distant metastases were developed by four of the 19 patients after SBRT, at a median of 7 months, whereas no significant progression was observed in the other 15 patients. Image-guided IMRT or VMAT was used to deliver SBRT in 3 to 5 fractions at a biologically effective dose of at least 100 Gy. On tumor histology, some 11 patients had adenocarcinoma and several had squamous cell carcinoma.

This clonotype showed up many times. Its antigen is currently not known. Per-nucleotide qualities are absent, and no much larger clonotype sits a single base away. Including the terminal cysteine and phenylalanine, the CDR3 comprises 14 residues. Of all the DNA, just the CDR3 is kept, 42 bases in frame from base 1. CDR1 is given as MDHEN and CDR2 as SYDVKM, both from the germline V gene. At the junction V is shortened by 6 bases and J by 6 bases, with 17 bases in between. No patient had a history of other malignancies or prior chemotherapy or radiotherapy, and all had node-negative disease on CT and PET/CT. At each of two time points, roughly 6.3 milliliters of peripheral venous blood were collected in EDTA tubes. PBMCs were isolated by Ficoll-Paque Plus density-gradient centrifugation. Samples were stored at -80°C immediately after collection until analysis. What the work shows at the level of the full study, not this receptor alone: None of the reported P values were adjusted for multiple comparisons. No determination of tumor specificity was made for expanded TCR clones. Post-SBRT Shannon entropy and its change from baseline were lower in patients who developed distant metastases; baseline Shannon entropy was not associated with metastases. Limitations of the study included a small cohort and short follow-up, and the study findings need independent validation. Unique TCR clone counts fell after SBRT (median approximately 10,000 before versus about 7,400 after; Wilcoxon paired P=0.011). TRBV and TRBJ usage frequencies reportedly differed by metastasis status, in two V genes at baseline and in fewer than 10 V and two J genes after SBRT.

The TCR beta CDR3 region was amplified from genomic DNA by two rounds of multiplex PCR. In the first round of PCR, primers specific to each TRBV and TRBJ gene were used, and the primer sequences are filed in Chinese patent CN105087789A. Universal primers were used in the second round of PCR. The Roche High Pure PCR Template Preparation Kit was used to extract genomic DNA from the frozen PBMCs. Paired-end sequencing with 151 bp reads was performed on the libraries using an Illumina HiSeq 3000. Regarding the original processing steps: CutAdapt was used to discard raw reads that did not contain the multiplex PCR primer sequences. High-quality paired reads were merged into contigs with PEAR. By alignment to reference sequences, MiXCR assigned TRB V, D and J gene segments to each contig. CDR3 sequences were clustered by base quality and sequence similarity to remove sequencing errors. Shannon entropy, normalized by the natural log of the productive TCR sequence number, served as the measure of diversity. One minus Shannon entropy divided by the natural log of the number of unique clonotypes was used as the definition of clonality. Progression-free survival cut-offs for repertoire metrics were chosen using the Youden index of ROC curves, with analyses run in R 3.5.3. Through fastp at Q25 and MiXCR, TCRdb rebuilt clones from the public reads, retaining in-frame beta chains. Rows are unified per CDR3 protein, each entry keeping the most common DNA and genes. The V and J calls come from TCRdb's annotation, not from the publication. In this sample the table shows about 19,000 distinct CDR3 sequences, around half of which occur a single time. 30% to 35% of the sample goes to the ten largest clones.

The receptor's source is a donor over 45 with non-small cell lung cancer. This chain is built from TRBV28 and TRBJ1-1, and TRBD1 may be the D gene, going by 6 matching bases. The starting material was PBMCs, obtained before or after stereotactic body radiation therapy (not recorded which). The CDR3 reads as follows: CASSGEGDSAEAFF. Here is the DNA: TGTGCCAGCAGCGGGGAGGGGGATAGCGCTGAAGCTTTCTTT.